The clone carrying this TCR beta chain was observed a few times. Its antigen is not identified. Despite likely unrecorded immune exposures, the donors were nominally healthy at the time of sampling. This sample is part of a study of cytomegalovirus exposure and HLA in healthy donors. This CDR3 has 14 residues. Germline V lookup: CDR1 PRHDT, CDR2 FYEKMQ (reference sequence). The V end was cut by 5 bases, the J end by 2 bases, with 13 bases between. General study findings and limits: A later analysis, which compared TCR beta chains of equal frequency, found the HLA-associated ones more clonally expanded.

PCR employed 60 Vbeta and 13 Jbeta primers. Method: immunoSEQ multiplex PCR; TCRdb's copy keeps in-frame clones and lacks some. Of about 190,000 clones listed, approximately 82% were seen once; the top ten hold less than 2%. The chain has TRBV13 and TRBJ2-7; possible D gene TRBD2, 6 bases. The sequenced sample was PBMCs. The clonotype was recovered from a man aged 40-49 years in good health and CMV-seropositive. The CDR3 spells CASSPDYSAYEQYF. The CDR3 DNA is TGTGCCAGCAGCCCGGACTATTCTGCCTACGAGCAGTACTTC.